This passage covers 27 T cell receptor beta chains from one sample sequenced in a study of PD-L1 blockade in urothelial cancer. Some clones are missing from TCRdb's copy, which holds only in-frame ones; the method was immunoSEQ multiplex PCR. The sample lists about 100,000 clones; about 90% were seen once. The specimen comprised PBMCs, sampled around atezolizumab (anti-PD-L1) treatment. The source is a woman older than 75 with urothelial cancer.

This chain uses TRBV7-8 with TRBJ2-1, with D tentatively TRBD2 (6 bases). From germline, CDR1 is SGHVS and CDR2 FQNEAQ. The V end was cut by 2 bases, the J end by 4 bases, with 12 bases between. CDR3 length: 15 residues. DNA for the CDR3: TGTGCCAGCAGCTTACTGGGCGGGGTTTACAATGAGCAGTTCTTC. It translates to CASSLLGGVYNEQFF.

The rearrangement links TRBV7-3 to TRBJ2-2, with TRBD2 matching over 13 bases. The germline V gene encodes CDR1 SGHTA and CDR2 FQGTGA. Unmatched junction bases numbered 11, after V lost 5 bases and J lost 8 bases. CDR3 size: 17 residues. CDR3 residues: CASSPSLGLAGWGELFF. The CDR3 nucleotides read TGTGCCAGCAGCCCCTCTCTGGGACTAGCGGGATGGGGGGAGCTGTTTTTT.

V gene TRBV19 combines with J gene TRBJ2-3; D remains ambiguous. The CDR3 is 13 residues long. The ends were cut back, 2 bases at V and 6 bases at J, with 9 bases in the middle. CDR1 and CDR2 from the germline V gene are LNHDA and SQIVND (reference sequence). This chain's CDR3 is CASSIIGSDTQYF. The CDR3 DNA is TGTGCCAGTAGTATAATCGGTTCGGATACGCAGTATTTT.

This chain uses TRBV27 with TRBJ1-3; perhaps TRBD1 as D (5 bases). Germline loops: CDR1 MNHEY, CDR2 SMNVEV (reference sequence). V was clipped by 5 bases and J by 2 bases, with 13 bases between them. This CDR3 contains 15 residues. CDR3 nucleotides: TGTGCCAGCAGTCTAACAGGAGTTACTGGAAACACCATATATTTT. Its translation is CASSLTGVTGNTIYF.

V and J are TRBV5-1 and TRBJ2-1, with 8 bases that match TRBD2. CDR1 is SGHRS and CDR2 is YFSETQ in the germline V gene. The CDR3 length is 19 residues. V shed 0 bases and J 0 bases; nucleotides not matched to a gene: 11. CDR3 sequence: CASSLAGTGGPRSYNEQFF. CDR3 sequence (DNA): TGCGCCAGCAGCTTGGCGGGAACGGGAGGGCCCCGCTCCTACAATGAGCAGTTCTTC.

V usage is TRBV5-1 and J usage is TRBJ2-5, with 7 bases matching TRBD2. The ends lost 0 bases at V and 4 bases at J; junction bases unmatched: 6. The CDR3 spans 15 residues. Per the germline V gene, CDR1 is SGHRS and CDR2 is YFSETQ. This chain's CDR3 is CASSLGRSGGETQYF. The CDR3 DNA reads TGCGCCAGCAGCTTGGGCCGGTCGGGGGGAGAGACCCAGTACTTC. The variable domain in full, with the rest retrieved from reference TRBV5-1 and TRBJ2-5, is KAGVTQTPRYLIKTRGQQVTLSCSPISGHRSVSWYQQTPGQGLQFLFEYFSETQRNKGNFPGRFSGRQFSNSRSEMNVSTLELGDSALYLCASSLGRSGGETQYFGPGTRLLVL.

V and J are TRBV27 and TRBJ2-7, with TRBD2 matching over 14 bases. The germline V gene has CDR1 MNHEY and CDR2 SMNVEV (reference sequence). V was clipped by 6 bases and J by 9 bases; unmatched bases: 16. This CDR3 comprises 17 residues. The CDR3 here is CASSYPPGLAGAPRQYF. CDR3 in DNA: TGTGCCAGCAGCTACCCCCCGGGACTAGCGGGAGCCCCTCGGCAGTACTTC.

The gene calls are TRBV19 and TRBJ1-3; D gene unclear. V dropped 1 base and J dropped 0 bases, with 13 bases sitting between them. Germline CDR1 and CDR2: LNHDA and SQIVND (reference sequence). CDR3 length equals 17 residues. In DNA, the CDR3 is TGTGCCAGTAGTATAGGGTTGGGAGCCGTCTCTGGAAACACCATATATTTT. Translating gives CASSIGLGAVSGNTIYF.

The chain employs TRBV30 and TRBJ1-2; TRBD1 aligns across 11 bases. Germline V gene lookup returns CDR1 GTSNPN and CDR2 SVGIG (reference sequence). The CDR3 extends over 14 amino acids. V lost 5 bases to trimming and J lost 8 bases; unmatched junction nucleotides: 10. CDR3 in DNA: TGTGCCTGGCCGAGGACAGGGGGCGCTGGGGGCTACACCTTC. Translated: CAWPRTGGAGGYTF.

This chain connects TRBV6-1 to TRBJ2-3; 7 nucleotides line up with TRBD2. V lost 6 bases and J lost 2; bases outside the gene matches: 8. CDR3 size: 15 residues. Germline V gene data show CDR1 as MNHNS and CDR2 as SASEGT. Written as DNA, the CDR3 is TGTGCCAGCAGCGGACTAGTCTCGAACACAGATACGCAGTATTTT. This sequence encodes CASSGLVSNTDTQYF.

V is TRBV10-2 and J is TRBJ1-2; D gene unclear. V was cut by 6 bases and J by 6 bases, with 17 bases left in between. CDR1 is WSHSY and CDR2 is SAAADI in the germline V gene. The CDR3 totals 14 residues. CDR3 amino acids: CASSTEWVGDGYTF. Written as DNA, the CDR3 is TGCGCCAGCAGCACTGAATGGGTCGGGGATGGCTACACCTTC.

This chain uses TRBV29-1 with TRBJ2-1; 10 bases match TRBD2. Germline V CDR1 and CDR2: SQVTM, ANQGSEA. The V segment lost 5 bases and the J segment 6 bases; nucleotides outside the gene matches: 4. The CDR3 consists of 13 residues. The CDR3 nucleotides are TGCAGCGTTTACAGCGGGAGGGCCAATGAGCAGTTCTTC. This codes for CSVYSGRANEQFF.

The genes are TRBV4-2 and TRBJ1-2, with a tentative D call TRBD1 (6 bases). Trimming stripped 4 bases from V and 8 bases from J, with 23 bases between. CDR3 length: 16 amino acids. CDR1 and CDR2 from the germline V gene are LGHNA and YNFKEQ. Written as DNA, the CDR3 is TGTGCCAGCAGCCTACCCCAACAGGGACCTTTAGGAGGCTACACCTTC. Translated: CASSLPQQGPLGGYTF.

In nucleotides, the CDR3 is TGTGCCAGCAGTCAAGGACTAGCGGGAGGGGAGACCCAGTACTTC. The encoded protein is CASSQGLAGGETQYF. The V and J genes are TRBV28 and TRBJ2-5, with 15 bases identical to TRBD2. V shed 5 bases, J shed 5 bases, and the junction held 3 bases outside the gene matches. In germline, CDR1 is MDHEN, CDR2 SYDVKM. CDR3 size: 15 residues.

This sequence joins TRBV11-2 and TRBJ2-7; 9 bases match TRBD1. CDR3 length equals 13 residues. Germline CDR1 SGHAT, CDR2 FQNNGV. Trimming at V came to 5 bases and at J to 11 bases, leaving 10 bases not matched to a gene. The DNA of the CDR3 is TGTGCCAGCAGCCCGACCGGGACAGGGAAGGAGTACTTC. Translating gives CASSPTGTGKEYF.

This chain connects TRBV6-5 to TRBJ2-3, with D maybe TRBD1 (6 bases). The CDR3 is made up of 14 amino acids. Trimming pared 6 bases from V and 4 bases from J, leaving 14 bases between. Germline V gene lookup returns CDR1 MNHEY and CDR2 SVGAGI. This CDR3 is CASSNPQGADTQYF. The CDR3 DNA reads TGTGCCAGCAGCAACCCACAGGGAGCAGATACGCAGTATTTT.

The chain joins TRBV5-1 to TRBJ2-3; D not resolved. Trimming cost V 1 base and J 1 base, with 13 bases left between them. The CDR3 contains 16 residues. Germline CDR1 reads SGHRS; CDR2 reads YFSETQ. The DNA of the CDR3 is TGCGCCAGCAGCTTGTTTCCTTCCACAGGCACAGATACGCAGTATTTT. The encoded protein is CASSLFPSTGTDTQYF. Full variable domain (missing parts from reference TRBV5-1 and TRBJ2-3): KAGVTQTPRYLIKTRGQQVTLSCSPISGHRSVSWYQQTPGQGLQFLFEYFSETQRNKGNFPGRFSGRQFSNSRSEMNVSTLELGDSALYLCASSLFPSTGTDTQYFGPGTRLTVL.

The chain has TRBV5-1 and TRBJ2-4; perhaps TRBD2 as D (5 bases). Germline loops: CDR1 SGHRS, CDR2 YFSETQ. The V end lost 2 bases, the J end lost 1 base, and 13 bases lay between the germline ends. The CDR3 is 16 amino acids. CDR3 in amino acids: CASSFGDGGAKNIQYF. The CDR3 bases are TGCGCCAGCAGCTTCGGAGACGGCGGGGCCAAAAACATTCAGTACTTC.

This clone appeared once. V usage is TRBV6-1 and J usage is TRBJ2-7; 10 positions agree with TRBD1. The ends lost 1 base at V and 4 bases at J; junction bases unmatched: 1. This CDR3 has 14 amino acids. Germline assignment: CDR1 MNHNS and CDR2 SASEGT. The CDR3, as DNA: TGTGCCAGCAGTGAAGGGACAGGGGGATACGAGCAGTACTTC. This codes for CASSEGTGGYEQYF.

The V and J genes are TRBV28 and TRBJ2-7; weak D call: TRBD2 (7 bases). Germline CDR1 MDHEN, CDR2 SYDVKM. The CDR3 extends over 15 amino acids. V lost 5 bases to trimming and J lost 7 bases, with 21 bases between them. CDR3 residues: CASSGVGAGHTEQYF. CDR3 in DNA: TGTGCCAGCAGTGGTGTCGGAGCGGGACATACGGAGCAGTACTTC.

The V gene is TRBV20-1, the J gene TRBJ1-1; possible D gene TRBD1, 6 bases. Trimming removed 6 bases from V and 11 bases from J, with 16 bases in between. This CDR3 has 11 amino acids. Germline CDR1 DFQATT, CDR2 SNEGSKA (reference sequence). The CDR3 protein is CSAPTGSAAFF. The CDR3 nucleotides read TGCAGTGCCCCGACAGGTTCTGCGGCTTTCTTT.

The chain combines TRBV19 with TRBJ2-1; D remains ambiguous. Germline V lookup: CDR1 LNHDA, CDR2 SQIVND (reference sequence). CDR3 length: 14 residues. The V gene lost 1 base and the J gene lost 12 bases, with 16 bases spanning the gap. The CDR3 sequence is CASSIGPPSPVQFF. In DNA, the CDR3 is TGTGCCAGTAGTATAGGCCCCCCGTCCCCAGTGCAGTTCTTC.

This rearrangement joins TRBV5-1 to TRBJ2-7; possible D gene TRBD2, 6 bases. The CDR3 consists of 15 residues. V lost 4 bases to trimming and J lost 9 bases, with 23 bases between them. From germline, CDR1 is SGHRS and CDR2 YFSETQ. DNA for the CDR3: TGCGCCAGCAGCGGGGAAGGTCCGGGCGGGGTAAGGCAGTACTTC. This codes for CASSGEGPGGVRQYF. Looking up the rest from reference TRBV5-1 and TRBJ2-7 gives the full variable domain: KAGVTQTPRYLIKTRGQQVTLSCSPISGHRSVSWYQQTPGQGLQFLFEYFSETQRNKGNFPGRFSGRQFSNSRSEMNVSTLELGDSALYLCASSGEGPGGVRQYFGPGTRLTVT.

The genes are TRBV27 and TRBJ1-2; 7 nucleotides align to TRBD1. Per germline, CDR1 MNHEY and CDR2 SMNVEV (reference sequence). Trimming removed 8 bases from V and 2 bases from J; junction bases left unmatched: 8. The CDR3 length is 14 residues. Here the CDR3 reads CASGSQGRNYGYTF. The CDR3 DNA reads TGTGCCAGCGGCTCACAGGGGAGGAACTATGGCTACACCTTC.

V and J are TRBV9 and TRBJ1-1, with 9 bases lining up with TRBD1. Germline CDR1 reads SGDLS; CDR2 reads YYNGEE. Germline trimming cut 2 bases from V and 9 bases from J; bases unmatched to any gene: 8. The CDR3 runs 14 residues. CDR3 bases: TGTGCCAGCAGCGTTGACCCGGACAGGGGCAAAGCTTTCTTT. Translation: CASSVDPDRGKAFF.

V is TRBV4-1 and J is TRBJ2-1, with D perhaps matching TRBD2 (6 bases). The CDR3 has 16 amino acids. Germline V gene lookup returns CDR1 MGHRA and CDR2 YSYEKL. Trimming stripped 1 base from V and 5 bases from J, with 15 bases between. CDR3 sequence: CASSQVAVTGNNEQFF. The DNA of the CDR3 is TGCGCCAGCAGCCAAGTAGCGGTGACTGGGAACAATGAGCAGTTCTTC.

The chain combines TRBV19 with TRBJ1-2; D call uncertain. CDR1 and CDR2 (germline): LNHDA, SQIVND (reference sequence). This CDR3 comprises 12 residues. Trimming removed 7 bases from V and 5 bases from J, with 11 bases in between. The CDR3 sequence: CASTEGAYGYTF. The CDR3 bases are TGTGCCAGTACGGAGGGAGCTTATGGCTACACCTTC.